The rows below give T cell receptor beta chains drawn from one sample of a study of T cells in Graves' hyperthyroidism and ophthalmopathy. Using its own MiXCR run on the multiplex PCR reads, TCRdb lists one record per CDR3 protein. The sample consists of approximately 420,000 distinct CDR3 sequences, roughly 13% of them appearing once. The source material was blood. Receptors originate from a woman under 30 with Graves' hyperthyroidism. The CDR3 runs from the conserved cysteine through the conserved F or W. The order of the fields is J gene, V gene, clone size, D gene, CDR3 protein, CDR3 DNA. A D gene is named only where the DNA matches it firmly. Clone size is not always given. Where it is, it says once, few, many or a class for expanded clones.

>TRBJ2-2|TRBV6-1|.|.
CASSEKRQMNTGELFF
TGTGCCAGCAGTGAAAAGAGACAGATGAACACCGGGGAGCTGTTTTTT
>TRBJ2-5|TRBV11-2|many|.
CASSLVGIQETQYF
TGTGCCAGCAGCTTAGTGGGCATCCAAGAGACCCAGTACTTC
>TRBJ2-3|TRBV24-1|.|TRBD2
CATSDKTSGLTDTQYF
TGTGCCACCAGTGATAAGACTAGCGGACTCACAGATACGCAGTATTTT
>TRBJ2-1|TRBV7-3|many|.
CASSTTVGNEQFF
TGTGCCAGCAGCACCACCGTGGGGAATGAGCAGTTCTTC
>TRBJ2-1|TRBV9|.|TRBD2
CASSVVVAGNEQFF
TGTGCCAGCAGCGTAGTTGTAGCGGGAAATGAGCAGTTCTTC
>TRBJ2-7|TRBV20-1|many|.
CSAKGSWERYEQYF
TGCAGTGCTAAGGGTTCTTGGGAGCGCTACGAGCAGTACTTC
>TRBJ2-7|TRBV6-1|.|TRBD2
CASSPGGALYEQYF
TGTGCCAGCAGTCCGGGGGGAGCCCTTTACGAGCAGTACTTC
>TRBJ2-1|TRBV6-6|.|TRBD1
CASSYRTDRGGDNEQFF
TGTGCCAGCAGTTACCGAACGGACAGGGGTGGTGATAATGAGCAGTTCTTC
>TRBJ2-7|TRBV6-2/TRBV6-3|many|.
CASSYVEAYEQYF
TGTGCCAGCAGTTACGTAGAAGCCTACGAGCAGTACTTC
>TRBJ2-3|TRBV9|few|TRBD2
CASSQDMLAVTDTQYF
TGTGCCAGCAGCCAAGATATGCTAGCGGTCACAGATACGCAGTATTTT
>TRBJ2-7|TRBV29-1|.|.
CSVEGVAAPYEQYF
TGCAGCGTTGAAGGGGTAGCGGCGCCCTACGAGCAGTACTTC
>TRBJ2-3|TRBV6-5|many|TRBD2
CASSYSTGGRVSTDTQYF
TGTGCCAGCAGTTACTCGACCGGCGGGAGAGTTAGCACAGATACGCAGTATTTT
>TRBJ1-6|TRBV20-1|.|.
CSARDAGDIEVSPLHF
TGCAGTGCTAGAGATGCAGGGGACATAGAGGTTTCACCCCTCCACTTT
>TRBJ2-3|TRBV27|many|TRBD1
CASSTGTGVLAGRTDTQYF
TGTGCCAGCAGTACCGGGACAGGGGTTTTAGCGGGACGCACAGATACGCAGTATTTT
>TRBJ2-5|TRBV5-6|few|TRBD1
CASSFPTGAKETQYF
TGTGCCAGCAGCTTCCCCACAGGGGCAAAAGAGACCCAGTACTTC
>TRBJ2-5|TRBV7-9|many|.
CASSTAKTQYF
TGTGCCAGCAGCACCGCGAAGACCCAGTACTTC
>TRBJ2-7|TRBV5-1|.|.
CASSLGSAGNEQYF
TGCGCCAGCAGCTTGGGGAGTGCCGGCAACGAGCAGTACTTC
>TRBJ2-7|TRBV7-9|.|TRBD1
CASSQSPGQGAREQYF
TGCGCCAGCAGCCAGTCGCCGGGACAGGGGGCCCGCGAGCAGTACTTC
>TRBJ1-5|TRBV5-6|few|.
CASSPRPGAGQPQHF
TGTGCCAGCAGTCCACGCCCCGGGGCTGGGCAGCCCCAGCATTTT
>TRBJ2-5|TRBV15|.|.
CATSRGRGETQYF
TGTGCCACCAGCCGTGGACGGGGGGAGACCCAGTACTTC
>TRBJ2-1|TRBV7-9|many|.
CASSEQGGYNEQFF
TGTGCCAGCAGTGAGCAGGGCGGCTACAATGAGCAGTTCTTC
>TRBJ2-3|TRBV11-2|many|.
CASSPWVADTQYF
TGTGCCAGCAGTCCGTGGGTGGCAGATACGCAGTATTTT
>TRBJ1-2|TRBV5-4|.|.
CASSSDGQRPYGYTF
TGTGCCAGCAGCTCGGATGGCCAGCGACCCTATGGCTACACCTTC
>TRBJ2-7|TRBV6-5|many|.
CASSYTRSSYEQYF
TGTGCCAGCAGTTATACCCGGAGCTCCTACGAGCAGTACTTC
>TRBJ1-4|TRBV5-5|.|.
CASSLEGIRGEKLFF
TGTGCCAGCAGCTTGGAGGGGATCAGGGGTGAAAAACTGTTTTTT
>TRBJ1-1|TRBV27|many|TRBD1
CASSITTGGTEAFF
TGTGCCAGCAGTATAACGACAGGGGGCACTGAAGCTTTCTTT
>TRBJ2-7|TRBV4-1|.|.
CASSQDQKAGDEQYF
TGCGCCAGCAGCCAAGACCAAAAAGCAGGGGACGAGCAGTACTTC
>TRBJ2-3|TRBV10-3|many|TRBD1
CAITRTGESTDTQYF
TGTGCCATCACCCGGACAGGGGAATCCACAGATACGCAGTATTTT
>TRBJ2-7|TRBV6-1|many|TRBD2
CASSSGLADFYEQYF
TGTGCCAGCAGCTCCGGACTAGCGGATTTCTACGAGCAGTACTTC
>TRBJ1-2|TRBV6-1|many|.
CASSEEWGANYGYTF
TGTGCCAGCAGTGAAGAATGGGGAGCTAACTATGGCTACACCTTC
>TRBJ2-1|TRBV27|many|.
CASSPPTRGEQFF
TGTGCCAGCAGCCCTCCTACTAGGGGTGAGCAGTTCTTC
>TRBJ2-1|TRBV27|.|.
CASSSSSGNEQFF
TGTGCCAGCAGTTCTAGTTCTGGCAATGAGCAGTTCTTC
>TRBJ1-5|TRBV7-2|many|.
CASSLGRGINNQPQHF
TGTGCCAGCAGCTTAGGGCGGGGGATAAACAATCAGCCCCAGCATTTT
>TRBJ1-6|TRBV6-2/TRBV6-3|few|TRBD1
CASSWGQGLYSPLHF
TGTGCCAGCAGCTGGGGACAGGGGCTGTATTCACCCCTCCACTTT
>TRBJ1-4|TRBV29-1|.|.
CSVDQGEKLFF
TGCAGCGTTGACCAGGGAGAAAAACTGTTTTTT
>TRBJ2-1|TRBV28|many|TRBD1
CASSFGQGDNNEQFF
TGTGCCAGCAGTTTCGGACAGGGGGACAACAATGAGCAGTTCTTC